Listed below are T cell receptor beta chains from one sample, sequenced in a study of T cell changes during pregnancy in multiple sclerosis. Method: immunoSEQ multiplex PCR; TCRdb's copy keeps in-frame clones and lacks some. The sample shows 90,000 to 100,000 clones, approximately 92% of them seen only once. The sample was peripheral blood, taken in the first trimester of pregnancy. All receptors derive from a female donor with multiple sclerosis, enrolled in a pregnancy study. The conserved cysteine and the conserved F or W are not part of the CDR3 here. Fields, in order: V gene, CDR3 protein.

v_gene: TRBV18; CDR3aa: ASSRDRQGSVNTEAF
v_gene: TRBV28; CDR3aa: ASSTTPGQGLYGYT
v_gene: TRBV10-3; CDR3aa: AISESKRQNNEQF
v_gene: TRBV7-9; CDR3aa: ASSFFPGRVITEAF
v_gene: TRBV7-8; CDR3aa: ASSFPDRDVWSYNEQF
v_gene: TRBV6-5; CDR3aa: ASSTDRYYGYT
v_gene: TRBV7-8; CDR3aa: ASSSGRQVAHNSPLH
v_gene: TRBV15; CDR3aa: ATSRGGLAGDSYEQY
v_gene: TRBV5-4; CDR3aa: ASSIQRGAYNEQF
v_gene: TRBV9; CDR3aa: ASSVDVSPWGDSPLH
v_gene: TRBV5-5; CDR3aa: ASRIQGYGYGYT
v_gene: TRBV7-9; CDR3aa: ASMSGGQDEQF
v_gene: TRBV19; CDR3aa: ASSSGQISGNTIY
v_gene: TRBV10-1; CDR3aa: ASSCSQGRTGYT
v_gene: TRBV29-1; CDR3aa: SVGQSGNTIY
v_gene: TRBV4-2; CDR3aa: ASSQSTTGSTDTQY
v_gene: TRBV7-2; CDR3aa: ASSLGLAETQY
v_gene: TRBV18; CDR3aa: ASSPGQGGNSPLH
v_gene: TRBV9; CDR3aa: ASSVTGDSGNTIY
v_gene: TRBV25-1; CDR3aa: ASSEYGRGSGDTQY
v_gene: TRBV11-1; CDR3aa: ASSQSQGTEQY
v_gene: TRBV5-1; CDR3aa: ASAAGQNTDTQY
v_gene: TRBV6-5; CDR3aa: ASRAEINQPQH
v_gene: TRBV13; CDR3aa: ASSLAEGGRANVLT
v_gene: TRBV18; CDR3aa: ASSPAAGGDNEQF
v_gene: TRBV19; CDR3aa: ASTDVADNSPLH
v_gene: TRBV9; CDR3aa: ASSPTSARNEQY